The 19 T cell receptor beta chains below come from one sample, sequenced in a study of PD-1 blockade in classical Hodgkin lymphoma. Assay: immunoSEQ multiplex PCR; the TCRdb copy retains only in-frame clones and omits some. The sample contains 25,000 to 30,000 clones, about 91% of which appear only once. All patients relapsed after autologous stem cell transplantation, and brentuximab vedotin exposure varied. PBMCs were thawed, and CD8+ T cells were then isolated from them by magnetic negative selection. The input for sequencing was CD8+ T cells from blood, taken at baseline. The receptors originated from a human donor with classical Hodgkin lymphoma.

The V gene is TRBV7-9, the J gene TRBJ2-5; D not certain. Trimming stripped 6 bases from V and 2 bases from J, with 13 bases between. Germline V gene data show CDR1 as SEHNR and CDR2 as FQNEAQ (reference sequence). This CDR3 region has 14 residues. CDR3 DNA: TGTGCCAGCAGTTCCCTGAGTGGTCAAGAGACCCAGTACTTC. This codes for CASSSLSGQETQYF. Variable domain in full (rest from reference TRBV7-9 and TRBJ2-5): DTGVSQNPRHKITKRGQNVTFRCDPISEHNRLYWYRQTLGQGPEFLTYFQNEAQLEKSRLLSDRFSAERPKGSFSTLEIQRTEQGDSAMYLCASSSLSGQETQYFGPGTRLLVL.

The gene calls are TRBV27 and TRBJ1-5; D is uncertain. The CDR3 sequence is 17 residues long. In germline, CDR1 is MNHEY, CDR2 SMNVEV (reference sequence). Trimming took off 5 bases at V and 4 bases at J, with 21 bases between the two ends. DNA for the CDR3: TGTGCCAGCAGTCAGAATGGGAAACCTCAGAAAAATCAGCCCCAGCATTTT. Translation gives CASSQNGKPQKNQPQHF.

This sequence joins TRBV9 and TRBJ2-2, with D unclear. The CDR3 is 13 residues long. The germline V gene encodes CDR1 SGDLS and CDR2 YYNGEE. V was clipped by 0 bases and J by 3 bases, with 3 bases between them. The CDR3 DNA follows: TGTGCCAGCAGCGTAGGGGACACCGGGGAGCTGTTTTTT. Translated: CASSVGDTGELFF.

The chain is built from TRBV28 and TRBJ1-5; D unresolved. Germline V lookup: CDR1 MDHEN, CDR2 SYDVKM. The CDR3 consists of 16 residues. Trimming stripped 7 bases from V and 0 bases from J, with 16 bases between. The CDR3 DNA reads TGTGCCAGCACCCCCTTGAGGAGGGATAGCAATCAGCCCCAGCATTTT. Amino acid sequence: CASTPLRRDSNQPQHF. The full variable domain, completed using reference TRBV28 and TRBJ1-5, is DVKVTQSSRYLVKRTGEKVFLECVQDMDHENMFWYRQDPGLGLRLIYFSYDVKMKEKGDIPEGYSVSREKKERFSLILESASTNQTSMYLCASTPLRRDSNQPQHFGDGTRLSIL.

The chain uses TRBV7-9 and TRBJ2-5, with a tentative D call TRBD1 (6 bases). Trimming left V 3 bases short and J 3 bases short, with 14 bases between. Germline lookup yields CDR1 SEHNR and CDR2 FQNEAQ (reference sequence). This CDR3 region has 15 residues. In DNA form, the CDR3 reads TGTGCCAGCAGCTTGGTTAGGCAGGGGAAAGAGACCCAGTACTTC. Residues: CASSLVRQGKETQYF.

This clone was seen just once. This chain links TRBV28 with TRBJ2-1; 7 bases line up with TRBD2. The CDR3 has 17 residues. V trimming: 5 bases; J trimming: 4 bases; junction bases outside the gene matches: 14. Germline lookup yields CDR1 MDHEN and CDR2 SYDVKM. CDR3 loop: CASSHPIGGSSYNEQFF. Written as DNA, the CDR3 is TGTGCCAGCAGTCACCCGATCGGCGGGAGTTCATACAATGAGCAGTTCTTC.

The V gene is TRBV28, the J gene TRBJ2-1; maybe TRBD2 (6 bases). Per germline, CDR1 MDHEN and CDR2 SYDVKM. The V and J ends lost 6 bases and 3 bases respectively, with 9 bases between them. CDR3 length equals 13 residues. In nucleotides, the CDR3 is TGTGCCAGCAGCCCGGGGGTCTACAATGAGCAGTTCTTC. The encoded protein is CASSPGVYNEQFF.

This chain joins TRBV27 and TRBJ2-2; no firm D call. The V and J ends lost 3 bases and 3 bases respectively, with 11 bases between them. This CDR3 comprises 15 residues. Per germline, CDR1 MNHEY and CDR2 SMNVEV (reference sequence). DNA of the CDR3: TGTGCCAGCAGTTTTTACCCTTGGGACACCGGGGAGCTGTTTTTT. Translation gives CASSFYPWDTGELFF.

This sequence joins TRBV9 and TRBJ1-2; a possible D gene is TRBD1 (5 bases). CDR3 size: 15 residues. Germline assignment: CDR1 SGDLS and CDR2 YYNGEE. V was clipped by 1 base and J by 7 bases, with 17 bases between them. The CDR3 loop is CASSVLGKSRGGYTF. The CDR3 DNA reads TGTGCCAGCAGCGTATTAGGAAAATCTAGGGGTGGCTACACCTTC.

The CDR3 here is CASSRSGREGFSTEAFF. The CDR3 region has the DNA TGCGCCAGCAGCCGATCCGGTAGGGAGGGATTTAGCACTGAAGCTTTCTTT. The chain employs TRBV5-1 and TRBJ1-1; D unresolved. The length of the CDR3 is 17 residues. The V gene's germline CDR1 is SGHRS and CDR2 YFSETQ. Trimming took off 4 bases at V and 4 bases at J, with 23 bases between the two ends.

The CDR3 nucleotides read TGTGCCATCAGTGAATTAATTAGCGGGAGGGCCAATGAGCAGTTCTTC. Translated: CAISELISGRANEQFF. This chain connects TRBV10-3 to TRBJ2-1; 11 bases match TRBD2. Germline V gene lookup returns CDR1 ENHRY and CDR2 SYGVKD. CDR3 size: 16 residues. V shed 3 bases, J shed 6 bases, and the junction held 7 bases outside the gene matches.

The count of this clone is one. The V and J genes are TRBV5-4 and TRBJ1-5; no clear D. Germline V gene sequence: CDR1 SGHNT, CDR2 YYREEE (reference sequence). This CDR3 has 20 residues. V lost 4 bases and J lost 0, with 26 bases in between. In DNA, the CDR3 is TGTGCCAGCAGCCCAAAAGGGTTGAGGTTCATATCAAGTAGCAATCAGCCCCAGCATTTT. It yields the protein CASSPKGLRFISSSNQPQHF.

The chain is built from TRBV4-1 and TRBJ2-7, with 10 nucleotides matching TRBD2. This CDR3 has 17 residues. V dropped 2 bases and J dropped 2; count of bases not matched to a gene: 9. From germline, CDR1 is MGHRA and CDR2 YSYEKL. The CDR3 protein is CASSQSVLAGVTYEQYF. In DNA, the CDR3 is TGCGCCAGCAGCCAAAGTGTCCTAGCGGGAGTAACCTACGAGCAGTACTTC.

The chain combines TRBV5-1 with TRBJ2-1; D remains unclear. Germline V gives CDR1 SGHRS, CDR2 YFSETQ. This CDR3 spans 15 amino acids. Trimming removed 2 bases at V and 0 bases at J, with 9 bases between. This chain's CDR3 is CASSFESGSYNEQFF. For the CDR3, the DNA is TGCGCCAGCAGCTTTGAGTCCGGCTCCTACAATGAGCAGTTCTTC. The full variable domain, in which reference TRBV5-1 and TRBJ2-1 provide the parts outside the CDR3, is KAGVTQTPRYLIKTRGQQVTLSCSPISGHRSVSWYQQTPGQGLQFLFEYFSETQRNKGNFPGRFSGRQFSNSRSEMNVSTLELGDSALYLCASSFESGSYNEQFFGPGTRLTVL.

This chain uses TRBV9 with TRBJ1-2; TRBD1 matches at 7 bases. The J segment lost 1 base and the V segment lost 0 bases, leaving 3 bases of the junction unmatched. Germline CDR1 is SGDLS and CDR2 is YYNGEE. The CDR3 totals 15 residues. CDR3 nucleotides: TGTGCCAGCAGCGTAGGGGACAGCTTTAACTATGGCTACACCTTC. This encodes CASSVGDSFNYGYTF.

The chain links TRBV27 to TRBJ2-7; the D gene is possibly TRBD2 (7 bases). CDR1 MNHEY and CDR2 SMNVEV come from the germline V gene (reference sequence). Trimming removed 7 bases at V and 6 bases at J, with 10 bases between. The CDR3 sequence is 11 residues long. This CDR3 reads CASKGGSEQYF. The CDR3 DNA sequence: TGTGCCAGCAAGGGGGGGTCCGAGCAGTACTTC.

V gene TRBV9 combines with J gene TRBJ2-5; weak D call: TRBD2 (6 bases). The CDR3 runs to 15 residues. V lost 3 bases and J lost 0, with 12 bases in between. Per the germline V gene, CDR1 is SGDLS and CDR2 is YYNGEE. Written as DNA, the CDR3 is TGTGCCAGCAGCGCCTTTGGGGGGTACCAAGAGACCCAGTACTTC. It translates to CASSAFGGYQETQYF.

CDR3 in DNA: TGTGCCAGCCGGGGGGGCAATCAGCCCCAGCATTTT. Translating gives CASRGGNQPQHF. The genes are TRBV27 and TRBJ1-5; maybe TRBD1 (5 bases). V was cut by 8 bases and J by 2 bases, with 7 bases left in between. Germline CDR1 MNHEY, CDR2 SMNVEV (reference sequence). The CDR3 length is 12 residues.

This rearrangement joins TRBV28 to TRBJ1-5; D unresolved. The ends were cut back, 3 bases at V and 1 base at J, with 13 bases in the middle. The CDR3 runs 16 residues. The V gene's germline CDR1 is MDHEN and CDR2 SYDVKM. CDR3 bases: TGTGCCAGCAGTTTCCCCACAGCATACAGCAATCAGCCCCAGCATTTT. As protein: CASSFPTAYSNQPQHF. Using reference TRBV28 and TRBJ1-5 for the parts outside the CDR3, the full variable domain is DVKVTQSSRYLVKRTGEKVFLECVQDMDHENMFWYRQDPGLGLRLIYFSYDVKMKEKGDIPEGYSVSREKKERFSLILESASTNQTSMYLCASSFPTAYSNQPQHFGDGTRLSIL.